The clone carrying this T cell receptor (beta chain) was observed a few times. The target antigen is unknown. The study reverse transcribed the entire isolated RNA, so it sequenced expressed TCRB transcripts. Naive, central memory and regulatory T cell samples produced a mean of approximately 4 million reads. Using immunoSEQ multiplex PCR, the repertoire was profiled, and TCRdb retains in-frame clones only, with some absent. The sample has 240,000 or so clones; 27% are singletons. The sample comes from a study of beta chain features in type 1 diabetes. The CDR3 totals 13 residues. Germline V lookup: CDR1 SNHLY, CDR2 FYNNEI. The V gene lost 7 bases and the J gene lost 4 bases, with 13 bases spanning the gap. Study-level points and caveats: Among patients, naive, central memory and Treg TCRB repertoires appeared more similar than among healthy donors.

The receptor was derived from a man aged 25 to 40 in good health. V gene TRBV2 combines with J gene TRBJ2-5, with D perhaps given as TRBD1 or TRBD2 (5 bases each). The sequenced material came from central memory CD4+ T cells from blood. The DNA of the CDR3 is TGTGCCAGCAAAGATGGGGACGGAGAGACCCAGTACTTC. It codes for CASKDGDGETQYF.